This T cell receptor beta chain was identified during a study of T cells in Graves' hyperthyroidism and ophthalmopathy. Overall study findings and caveats: The model foresaw ophthalmopathy a median around 6 months prior to onset.

Amplified TCR beta CDR3 regions derived from RNA transcripts. Primed by the HTBI set, a first-round RT-PCR was run on the TCR CDR3. TCRdb re-derived calls from the multiplex PCR reads in MiXCR, one entry per CDR3 protein. The sample records a few hundred thousand distinct CDR3 sequences, 19% being singletons. This clonotype was picked up many times. The target antigen is unknown. The clonotype originates from a woman in her late teens or twenties with Graves' hyperthyroidism. Sequencing input: blood.

CDR3 DNA sequence: TGTGCCAGCAGCGTAGGGGCAGGGATGACTGAAGCTTTCTTT. Translated, it gives CASSVGAGMTEAFF. The genes are TRBV9 and TRBJ1-1, with D maybe TRBD1 (5 bases). This CDR3 region has 14 residues. Deletions cut 0 bases from V and 5 bases from J, with 11 bases between. Germline V gene lookup returns CDR1 SGDLS and CDR2 YYNGEE.